This T cell receptor (beta chain) comes out of a study of T cells after yellow fever vaccination. After removal of 6 bases from V and 1 base from J, the junction contained 4 bases not matched to a gene. The length of the CDR3 is 15 residues. Generation of TCR cDNA used 5'RACE template switching (which added a universal primer site and UMIs). TCRdb called the 5' RACE reads again in MiXCR, with one record for every CDR3 protein. The sample carries about 300,000 distinct CDR3 sequences, approximately 3.9% recorded once. Study-level points and caveats: Overall, a small share of clonotypes was seen in both CD4 and CD8 compartments. The secondary response was weaker, and its peak arrived faster, on day 5 versus 15. Subsequent booster samples again held most clones from primary vaccination (nearly 98% CD4, 88% CD8).

This clonotype was seen a handful of times. Its target is unknown. The clonotype was recovered from a man between 18 and 29 years old who received the YFV17D yellow fever vaccine. The chain couples TRBV12-3 or TRBV12-4 to TRBJ2-5, with 11 bases aligning to TRBD2. The sample was PBMCs, taken 5 days after the yellow fever booster vaccination. In nucleotides, the CDR3 is TGTGCCAGCAGCCAGACTAGCGGGGCCCAAGAGACCCAGTACTTC. This codes for CASSQTSGAQETQYF.